The source of this T cell receptor beta chain is a study of T cell changes during pregnancy in multiple sclerosis. The assay was immunoSEQ multiplex PCR, and TCRdb's table has in-frame clones only and misses some. Of 100,000 or so clones in the sample, 75% to 95% were seen once. Unmatched junction bases numbered 2, after V lost 4 bases and J lost 1 base. Germline CDR1 reads SGHRS; CDR2 reads YFSETQ. The CDR3 consists of 13 residues. This clone was counted a few times. The J gene is TRBJ2-7, the V gene TRBV5-1; 7 bases fit TRBD2. The sample here was peripheral blood, taken in the second trimester of pregnancy. The receptor comes from a female donor with multiple sclerosis, enrolled in a pregnancy study. The CDR3 loop is CASSPSGSYEQYF. The DNA for the CDR3 is TGCGCCAGCAGCCCTAGCGGATCCTACGAGCAGTACTTC.